Following are 15 T cell receptor beta chains from one sample sequenced in a study of T-cell reconstitution after alpha-beta-depleted transplantation in children. The TCRbeta library was prepared with unique molecular identifiers. TCRdb processed the PCR reads anew with MiXCR; each CDR3 protein has one entry. Among roughly 120,000 distinct CDR3 sequences listed, 9% to 12% were seen once. The source was PBMCs, collected before TCRalphabeta/CD19-depleted stem cell transplant. Source of these receptors: a boy aged 2-9 years with acute lymphoblastic leukemia, due to receive a stem cell transplant.

This clonotype was recorded a few times. The V gene is TRBV29-1, the J gene TRBJ2-5; 9 bases map to TRBD2. CDR1 SQVTM and CDR2 ANQGSEA come from the germline V gene. CDR3 size: 14 residues. V lost 4 bases to trimming and J lost 2 bases; unmatched junction nucleotides: 5. The CDR3 bases are TGCAGCGTTGTGGGTCTAGCGGGGCAAGAGACCCAGTACTTC. It translates to CSVVGLAGQETQYF.

The CDR3 DNA follows: TGTGCCAGCAGCCCGTACGGTACAAGGGGGACCCAGTACTTC. This sequence encodes CASSPYGTRGTQYF. The gene calls are TRBV7-6 and TRBJ2-5, with D perhaps TRBD1 (5 bases). This CDR3 has 14 residues. The V gene lost 5 bases and the J gene lost 7 bases, with 17 bases spanning the gap. Germline-derived CDR1 and CDR2 are SGHVS and FNYEAQ.

Only a few counts were recorded for this clonotype. This rearrangement joins TRBV2 to TRBJ1-4; D is uncertain. CDR1 and CDR2 from the germline V gene are SNHLY and FYNNEI. V was clipped by 2 bases and J by 4 bases, with 11 bases between them. The CDR3 is 15 amino acids. CDR3 loop: CASSETGNFNEKLFF. The CDR3 bases are TGTGCCAGCAGTGAAACCGGGAATTTTAATGAAAAACTGTTTTTT.

This clonotype was recorded once. The rearrangement uses TRBV21-1 and TRBJ2-3; the table's D call of TRBD2 was not tested on the DNA. TRBV21-1 is a pseudogene. This CDR3 has 18 residues. As DNA, the CDR3 is TGTGCCAGCAGCAAAGGGGAGCGGGAGGGCGATGTGACAGATACGCAGTATTTT. Its protein product is CASSKGEREGDVTDTQYF.

Sample share makes this clonotype medium-sized (0.01 to 0.1%). The genes are TRBV5-1 and TRBJ2-3, with D possibly matching TRBD2 (7 bases). The V gene lost 4 bases and the J gene lost 1 base, with 16 bases spanning the gap. This CDR3 region has 16 residues. Germline CDR1 is SGHRS and CDR2 is YFSETQ. The CDR3 DNA reads as TGCGCCAGCAGCGGAACAGGGACTATACGCACAGATACGCAGTATTTT. It yields the protein CASSGTGTIRTDTQYF.

This clonotype has a handful of counts. This chain links TRBV20-1 with TRBJ2-2, with TRBD2 matching 8 bases. CDR1 DFQATT and CDR2 SNEGSKA come from the germline V gene (reference sequence). V was pared by 5 bases and J by 0 bases, with 8 bases of the junction left unmatched. The CDR3 extends over 16 amino acids. The CDR3: CSALPGLATNTGELFF. In nucleotides, the CDR3 is TGCAGTGCTTTACCCGGACTAGCAACGAACACCGGGGAGCTGTTTTTT.

In the case of this clonotype: Sequence at one end of the junction differs from germline and may be a read error. V is TRBV12-3 or TRBV12-4 and J is TRBJ2-1; 11 nucleotides match TRBD2. CDR3 length equals 18 residues. DNA of the CDR3: TGTGCCTGCAGTACCTTCGGGCTAGCGGGAGGAGGCTACAATGAGCAGTTCTTC. This sequence encodes CACSTFGLAGGGYNEQFF.

This clonotype occurred many times. The chain combines TRBV12-3 or TRBV12-4 with TRBJ1-5, with 9 nucleotides matching TRBD1. The V and J ends lost 6 bases and 1 base, in that order; junction bases with no gene match: 7. There are 16 residues in the CDR3. The CDR3 loop reads CASSLQGAGSNQPQHF. The DNA of the CDR3 is TGTGCCAGCAGCCTACAGGGGGCGGGGAGCAATCAGCCCCAGCATTTT.

This clonotype was found many times. The chain combines TRBV20-1 with TRBJ2-1; D ambiguous. Per germline, CDR1 DFQATT and CDR2 SNEGSKA (reference sequence). The CDR3 has 16 amino acids. Trimming pared 3 bases from V and 4 bases from J, leaving 19 bases between. CDR3 sequence: CSASRSSSATYNEQFF. The CDR3 nucleotides read TGCAGTGCTAGTAGGTCCTCATCGGCAACTTACAATGAGCAGTTCTTC.

This clonotype has more than one count but fewer than ten. The CDR3 bases are TGTGCCAGTAGCCGTGCCGGACAGGGAGCCTACGAGCAGTACTTC. Translation gives CASSRAGQGAYEQYF. The rearrangement joins TRBV19 to TRBJ2-7, with 8 bases identical to TRBD1. Germline assignment: CDR1 LNHDA and CDR2 SQIVND (reference sequence). This CDR3 comprises 15 residues. Trimming at V came to 6 bases and at J to 2 bases, leaving 9 bases not matched to a gene.

This clonotype occurred many times. This rearrangement joins TRBV5-5 to TRBJ2-2, with a possible D match to TRBD1 (5 bases). Germline CDR1 and CDR2: SGHKS and YYEKEE (reference sequence). This CDR3 region has 15 residues. V was trimmed by 1 base and J by 7 bases, leaving 14 bases between them. This CDR3 reads CASSLWGVVGGELFF. The CDR3 coding sequence is TGTGCCAGCAGCTTGTGGGGCGTAGTCGGCGGGGAGCTGTTTTTT.

This clonotype was counted ten times or more. The chain combines TRBV20-1 with TRBJ2-5; 7 bases agree with TRBD2. The V segment lost 1 base and the J segment 4 bases; nucleotides outside the gene matches: 6. Germline V gene sequence: CDR1 DFQATT, CDR2 SNEGSKA (reference sequence). The CDR3 is 14 residues long. The CDR3 DNA follows: TGCAGTGCTAGAGCGGGAGGAGGGATAGAGACCCAGTACTTC. As protein: CSARAGGGIETQYF.

This chain uses TRBV9 with TRBJ2-1; D is possibly TRBD1 (6 bases). Trimming took off 2 bases at V and 5 bases at J, with 11 bases between the two ends. The CDR3 length is 14 residues. Germline CDR1 and CDR2: SGDLS and YYNGEE. CDR3 nucleotides: TGTGCCAGCAGCGTCAGGGGTACAGACAATGAGCAGTTCTTC. Amino acid sequence: CASSVRGTDNEQFF.

The chain recombines TRBV6-1 with TRBJ2-3, with a weak D call TRBD1 (6 bases). Trimming took 5 bases from V and 0 from J, leaving 12 bases between them. The CDR3 is made up of 15 amino acids. Germline-derived CDR1 and CDR2 are MNHNS and SASEGT. CDR3 DNA: TGTGCCAGCAGTATCCGGACAGCTAGCACAGATACGCAGTATTTT. This gives the protein CASSIRTASTDTQYF.

The chain employs TRBV6-1 and TRBJ1-1, with D unresolved. Trimming stripped 0 bases from V and 11 bases from J, with 4 bases between. The germline V gene has CDR1 MNHNS and CDR2 SASEGT. This CDR3 spans 10 amino acids. The CDR3: CASSEALAFF. The CDR3 bases are TGTGCCAGCAGTGAAGCGCTCGCTTTCTTT.